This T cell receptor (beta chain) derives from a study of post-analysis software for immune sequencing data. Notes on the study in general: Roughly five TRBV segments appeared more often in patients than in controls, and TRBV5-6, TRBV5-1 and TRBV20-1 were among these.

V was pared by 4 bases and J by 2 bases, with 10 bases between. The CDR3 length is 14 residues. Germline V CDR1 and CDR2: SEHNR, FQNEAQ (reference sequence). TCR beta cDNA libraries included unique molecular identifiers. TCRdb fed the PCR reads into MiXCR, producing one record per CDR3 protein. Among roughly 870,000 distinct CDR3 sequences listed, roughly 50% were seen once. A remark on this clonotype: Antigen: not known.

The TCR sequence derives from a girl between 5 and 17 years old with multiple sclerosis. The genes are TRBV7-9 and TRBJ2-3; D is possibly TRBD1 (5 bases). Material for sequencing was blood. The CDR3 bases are TGTGCCAGCAGCTCCGGACATTCCACAGATACGCAGTATTTT. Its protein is CASSSGHSTDTQYF.